Only a few counts were recorded for the clone carrying this TCR beta chain. This entry comes from a study of beta chain features in type 1 diabetes. The isolated RNA, all of it, was reverse transcribed, so expressed TCRB transcripts were what got sequenced. Read counts averaged approximately 3.5 million for samples of naive, central memory and regulatory T cells. Produced via immunoSEQ multiplex PCR; TCRdb's table is partial and in-frame only. There are under 400,000 clones in the sample; 10% to 15% occur only once, and under 0.02% lies in the top ten. Every participating donor gave one draw, a heparinised blood sample averaging about 100 mL. Cell sorting via CD45RO/CCR7/CD25/CD127/CD95/CD27 was performed to obtain CD4+ naive, central memory, regulatory and stem cell-like memory cells. Sequenced input: naive CD4+ T cells from blood. The source is a man between 18 and 29 years old in good health.

The CDR3 sequence: CASSQEAGGFYEQYF. DNA of the CDR3: TGTGCCAGCAGCCAAGAAGCGGGAGGATTTTACGAGCAGTACTTC. V gene TRBV4-2 combines with J gene TRBJ2-7, with 9 bases matching TRBD2. The CDR3 runs to 15 residues. Germline V lookup: CDR1 LGHNA, CDR2 YNFKEQ. J was trimmed by 4 bases and V by 0 bases; bases with no gene match: 4.